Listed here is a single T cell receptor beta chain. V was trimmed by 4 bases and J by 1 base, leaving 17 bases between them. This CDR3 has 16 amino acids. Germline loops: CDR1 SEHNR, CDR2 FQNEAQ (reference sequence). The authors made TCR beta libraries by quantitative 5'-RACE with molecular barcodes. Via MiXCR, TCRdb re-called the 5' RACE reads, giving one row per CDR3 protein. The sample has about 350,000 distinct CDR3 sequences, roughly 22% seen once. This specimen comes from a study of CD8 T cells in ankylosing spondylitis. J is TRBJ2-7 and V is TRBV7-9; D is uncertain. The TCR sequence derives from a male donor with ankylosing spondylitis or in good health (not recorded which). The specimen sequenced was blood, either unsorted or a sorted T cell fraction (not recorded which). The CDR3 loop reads CASSSAWPILSYEQYF. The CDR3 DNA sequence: TGTGCCAGCAGCTCCGCGTGGCCCATACTGTCCTACGAGCAGTACTTC.